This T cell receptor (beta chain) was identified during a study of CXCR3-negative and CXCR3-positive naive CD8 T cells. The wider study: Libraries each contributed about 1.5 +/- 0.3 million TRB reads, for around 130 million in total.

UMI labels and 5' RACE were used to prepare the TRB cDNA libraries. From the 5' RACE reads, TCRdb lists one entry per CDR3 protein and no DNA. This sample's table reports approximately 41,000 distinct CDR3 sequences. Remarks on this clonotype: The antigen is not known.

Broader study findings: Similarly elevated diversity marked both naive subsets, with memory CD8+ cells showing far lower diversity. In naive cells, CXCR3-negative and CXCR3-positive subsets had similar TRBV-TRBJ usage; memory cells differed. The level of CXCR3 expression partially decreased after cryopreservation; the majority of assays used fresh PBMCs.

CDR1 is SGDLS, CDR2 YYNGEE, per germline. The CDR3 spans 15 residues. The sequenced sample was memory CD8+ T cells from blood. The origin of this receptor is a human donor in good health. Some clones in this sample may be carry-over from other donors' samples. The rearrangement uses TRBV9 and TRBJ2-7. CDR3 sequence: CASSVAAYGTYEQYF.